This T cell receptor beta chain was sequenced for a study of blood T cell repertoires in COVID-19. The overall study: The United States, Italy and Spain supplied acute and convalescent COVID-19 samples. T cells, B-cell-depleted T cells, or PBMCs provided the cDNA or gDNA that served as material.

V shed 5 bases and J shed 8 bases, with 21 bases lying between them. Germline CDR1 LGHDT, CDR2 YNNKEL (reference sequence). CDR3 size: 16 residues. Original methodology: The authors estimated nucleated cell counts from reference gene primer amplification. Repertoires were generated with immunoSEQ multiplex PCR, while TCRdb's copy carries only in-frame clones and drops some. V, J and clone size derive from that table, while D and trimming were established from the DNA sequence. The sample contains some 370,000 clones, around 90% of which appear only once. This chain joins TRBV3-1 (or the pseudogene TRBV3-2) and TRBJ1-4; D not resolved. The sequenced sample consisted of peripheral blood. The origin of this receptor is a man between 40 and 49 years old with acute or convalescent COVID-19. The CDR3 reads CASSLGGGSWEEKLFF. The CDR3 DNA sequence: TGTGCCAGCAGCTTAGGAGGCGGCAGTTGGGAGGAAAAACTGTTTTTT.